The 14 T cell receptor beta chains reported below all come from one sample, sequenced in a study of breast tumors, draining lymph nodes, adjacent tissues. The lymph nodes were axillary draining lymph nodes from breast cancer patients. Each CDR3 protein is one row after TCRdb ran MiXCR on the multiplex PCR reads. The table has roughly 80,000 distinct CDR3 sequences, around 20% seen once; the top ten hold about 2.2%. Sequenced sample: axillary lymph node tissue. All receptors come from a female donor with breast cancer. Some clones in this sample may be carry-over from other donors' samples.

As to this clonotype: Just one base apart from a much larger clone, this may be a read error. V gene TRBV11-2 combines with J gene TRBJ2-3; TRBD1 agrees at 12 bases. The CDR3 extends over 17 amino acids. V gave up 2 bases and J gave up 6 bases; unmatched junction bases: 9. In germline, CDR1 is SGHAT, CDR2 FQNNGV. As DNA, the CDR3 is TGTGCCAGCAGCTTAATCTCAGGGACAGGGGGCCTCGATACGCAGTATTTT. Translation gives CASSLISGTGGLDTQYF. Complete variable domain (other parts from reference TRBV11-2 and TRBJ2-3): EAGVAQSPRYKIIEKRQSVAFWCNPISGHATLYWYQQILGQGPKLLIQFQNNGVVDDSQLPKDRFSAERLKGVDSTLKIQPAKLEDSAVYLCASSLISGTGGLDTQYFGPGTRLTVL.

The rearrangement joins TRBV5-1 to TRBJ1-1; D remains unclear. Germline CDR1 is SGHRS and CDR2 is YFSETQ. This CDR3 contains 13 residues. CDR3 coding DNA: TGCGCGAGCGGGCCTTTCATGAACACTGAAGCTTTCTTT. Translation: CASGPFMNTEAFF.

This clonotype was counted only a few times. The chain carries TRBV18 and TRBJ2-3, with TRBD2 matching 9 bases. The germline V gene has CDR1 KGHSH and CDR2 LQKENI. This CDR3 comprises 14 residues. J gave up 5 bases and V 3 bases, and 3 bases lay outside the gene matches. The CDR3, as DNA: TGTGCCAGCTCACCGAGACTAGCGGAAGATACGCAGTATTTT. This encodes CASSPRLAEDTQYF.

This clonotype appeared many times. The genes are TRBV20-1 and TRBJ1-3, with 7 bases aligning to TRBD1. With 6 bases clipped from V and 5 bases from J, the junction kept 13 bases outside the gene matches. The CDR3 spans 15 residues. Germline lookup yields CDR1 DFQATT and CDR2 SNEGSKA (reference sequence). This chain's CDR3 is CSAEPQTGLRNTIYF. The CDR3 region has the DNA TGCAGTGCCGAACCTCAGACAGGGTTGCGAAACACCATATATTTT.

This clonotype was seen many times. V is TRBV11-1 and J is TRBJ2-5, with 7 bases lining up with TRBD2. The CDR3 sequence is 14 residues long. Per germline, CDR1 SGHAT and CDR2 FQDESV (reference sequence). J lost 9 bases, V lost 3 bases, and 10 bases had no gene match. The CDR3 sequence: CASSFSRREPPQYF. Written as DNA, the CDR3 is TGTGCCAGCAGCTTCTCCCGGCGGGAGCCTCCCCAGTACTTC.

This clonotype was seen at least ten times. The CDR3 DNA follows: TGTGCCAGCAGCTTAGGTGGGACTCCCACAGATACGCAGTATTTT. It encodes CASSLGGTPTDTQYF. V usage is TRBV11-3 and J usage is TRBJ2-3, with D perhaps TRBD2 (6 bases). The CDR3 is 15 amino acids. Trimming removed 1 base at V and 2 bases at J, with 10 bases between. The germline gives CDR1 SGHNT, CDR2 YENEEA.

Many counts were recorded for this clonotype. CDR3 in amino acids: CSASSMVNEKLFF. The CDR3 DNA reads as TGCAGTGCTAGTTCCATGGTGAATGAAAAACTGTTTTTT. This chain connects TRBV20-1 to TRBJ1-4; no clear D. The germline V gene encodes CDR1 DFQATT and CDR2 SNEGSKA (reference sequence). This CDR3 has 13 amino acids. The V and J ends lost 3 bases and 5 bases respectively, with 10 bases between them.

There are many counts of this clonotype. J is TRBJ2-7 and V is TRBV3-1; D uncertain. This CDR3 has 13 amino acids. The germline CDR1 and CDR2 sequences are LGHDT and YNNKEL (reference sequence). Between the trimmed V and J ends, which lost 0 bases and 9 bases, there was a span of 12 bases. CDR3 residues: CASSQEPVGWQYF. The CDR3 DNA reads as TGTGCCAGCAGCCAAGAGCCAGTTGGGTGGCAGTACTTC.

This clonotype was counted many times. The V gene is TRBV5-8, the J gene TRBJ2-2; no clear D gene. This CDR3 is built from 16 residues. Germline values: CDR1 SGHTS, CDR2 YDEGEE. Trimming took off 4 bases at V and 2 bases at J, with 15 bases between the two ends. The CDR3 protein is CASSNDRKINTGELFF. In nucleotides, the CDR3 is TGTGCCAGCAGCAACGACCGGAAAATCAACACCGGGGAGCTGTTTTTT.

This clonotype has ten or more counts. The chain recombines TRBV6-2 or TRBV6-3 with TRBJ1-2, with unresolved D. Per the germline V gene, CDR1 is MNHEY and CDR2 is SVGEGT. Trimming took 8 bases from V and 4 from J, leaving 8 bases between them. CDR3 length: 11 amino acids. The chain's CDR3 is CASLTGYGYTF. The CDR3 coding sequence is TGTGCCAGCCTCACGGGCTATGGCTACACCTTC.

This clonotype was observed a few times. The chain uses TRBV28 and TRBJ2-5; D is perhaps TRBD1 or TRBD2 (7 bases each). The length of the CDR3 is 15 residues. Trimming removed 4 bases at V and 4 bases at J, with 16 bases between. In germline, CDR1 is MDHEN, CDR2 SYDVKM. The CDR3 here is CASSWRGEGAETQYF. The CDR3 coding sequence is TGTGCCAGCAGTTGGCGCGGGGAGGGGGCAGAGACCCAGTACTTC.

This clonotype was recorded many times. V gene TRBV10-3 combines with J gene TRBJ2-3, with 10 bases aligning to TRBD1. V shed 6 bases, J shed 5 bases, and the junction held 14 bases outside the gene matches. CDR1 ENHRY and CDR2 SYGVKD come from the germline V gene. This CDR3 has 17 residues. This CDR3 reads CAIRARRGTGVEDTQYF. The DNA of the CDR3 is TGTGCCATCAGAGCAAGGAGGGGGACAGGGGTTGAAGATACGCAGTATTTT.

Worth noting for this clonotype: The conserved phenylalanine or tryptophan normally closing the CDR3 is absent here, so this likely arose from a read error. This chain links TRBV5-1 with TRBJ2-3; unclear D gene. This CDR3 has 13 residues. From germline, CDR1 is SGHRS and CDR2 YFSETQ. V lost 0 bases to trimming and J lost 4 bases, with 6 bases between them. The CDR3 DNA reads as TGCGCCAGCAGCTTGGAACCTTCAGATACGCAGTATTCT. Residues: CASSLEPSDTQYS.

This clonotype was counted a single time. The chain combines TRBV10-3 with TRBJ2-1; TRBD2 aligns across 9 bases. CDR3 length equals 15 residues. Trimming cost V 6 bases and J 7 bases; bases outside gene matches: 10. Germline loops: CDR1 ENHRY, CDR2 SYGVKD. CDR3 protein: CAISGGGRAGNEQFF. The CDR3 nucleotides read TGTGCCATCAGCGGGGGCGGGAGGGCCGGGAATGAGCAGTTCTTC.